The clone carrying this T cell receptor beta chain showed up just a few times. Its cognate antigen is unknown. This record belongs to a study of shared clonotypes between healthy human individuals. Overall study context: Donors, aged 18 to 49, were a couple of women and three men. Study results and caveats: Only blood underwent sampling, and tissue repertoires likely differ. An expected dependence of interdonor clonotype sharing on sequencing depth was noted. At large depth, rarefaction still showed sorted-subset sequencing to be incomplete.

The CDR3 totals 15 residues. Trimming cost V 1 base and J 5 bases, with 17 bases left between them. Looked up from germline, CDR1 is SQVTM and CDR2 is ANQGSEA. Data came from immunoSEQ multiplex PCR; TCRdb stores just in-frame clones and leaves some out. This table has a few hundred thousand clones, over 60% appearing once. Specimen: memory CD4+ T cells sorted from blood. Stated subset: CD45RA-negative fraction. This receptor was taken from a man aged 25 to 40 in good health. V and J are TRBV29-1 and TRBJ2-5; D possibly corresponds to TRBD2 (5 bases). The CDR3 DNA sequence: TGCAGCGTTGAAGGGGCCCTAGCAGTAAGGGAGACCCAGTACTTC. Its translation: CSVEGALAVRETQYF.